This T cell receptor beta chain was sequenced in a study of CD8 T cells in ankylosing spondylitis. Regarding the study as a whole: In ankylosing spondylitis blood, a motif of eight highly homologous TCR beta variants appeared characteristic. Disease-linked clones bore a CD8+ phenotype and were relatively rare in peripheral blood.

Generation of TCR beta libraries employed quantitative 5'-RACE incorporating molecular barcodes. TCRdb redid the calling of the 5' RACE reads with MiXCR, one entry per CDR3 protein. There are 110,000 to 150,000 distinct CDR3 sequences in the sample; approximately 8.4% occur only once, and about 7.3% lies in the top ten. This CDR3 is 17 amino acids long. Losses at the gene ends were 5 bases for V and 13 bases for J; bases not matched to a gene: 20. The V gene's germline CDR1 is SGHAT and CDR2 FQNNGV. Points on this clonotype: Its antigen is not identified.

This clonotype was obtained from a male donor with ankylosing spondylitis. The genes are TRBV11-2 and TRBJ1-6, with TRBD1 identical over 7 bases. Input material: synovial fluid, either unsorted or a sorted T cell fraction (not recorded which). The CDR3 nucleotides are TGTGCCAGCAGCCCCTTAACAGGGGCGACGGTAACAAGGCCCCTCCACTTT. This codes for CASSPLTGATVTRPLHF.